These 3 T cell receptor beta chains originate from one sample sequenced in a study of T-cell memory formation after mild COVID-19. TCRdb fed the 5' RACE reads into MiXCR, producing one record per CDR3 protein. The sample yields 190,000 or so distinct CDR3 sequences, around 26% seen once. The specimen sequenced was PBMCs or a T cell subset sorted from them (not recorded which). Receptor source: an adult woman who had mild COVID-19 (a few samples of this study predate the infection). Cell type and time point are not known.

The CDR3 DNA sequence: TGTGCCAGCTCAGACTCGGCAGGGTCGAATTCACCCCTCCACTTT. It translates to CASSDSAGSNSPLHF. The chain links TRBV18 to TRBJ1-6, with D tentatively TRBD1 (5 bases). The V end was cut by 5 bases, the J end by 7 bases, with 15 bases between. The length of the CDR3 is 15 residues. CDR1 is KGHSH, CDR2 LQKENI, per germline.

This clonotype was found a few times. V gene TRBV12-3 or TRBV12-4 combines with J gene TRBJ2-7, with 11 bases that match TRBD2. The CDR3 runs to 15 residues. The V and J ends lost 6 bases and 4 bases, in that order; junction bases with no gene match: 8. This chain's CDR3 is CASRTSASGRYEQYF. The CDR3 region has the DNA TGTGCCAGCAGAACCTCGGCTAGCGGGAGGTACGAGCAGTACTTC.

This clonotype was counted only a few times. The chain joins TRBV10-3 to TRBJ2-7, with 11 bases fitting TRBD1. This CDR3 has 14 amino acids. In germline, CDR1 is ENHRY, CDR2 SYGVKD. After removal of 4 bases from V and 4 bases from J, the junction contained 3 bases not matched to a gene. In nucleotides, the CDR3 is TGTGCCATCAGTGTGGGACAGGGGGGGTACGAGCAGTACTTC. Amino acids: CAISVGQGGYEQYF.